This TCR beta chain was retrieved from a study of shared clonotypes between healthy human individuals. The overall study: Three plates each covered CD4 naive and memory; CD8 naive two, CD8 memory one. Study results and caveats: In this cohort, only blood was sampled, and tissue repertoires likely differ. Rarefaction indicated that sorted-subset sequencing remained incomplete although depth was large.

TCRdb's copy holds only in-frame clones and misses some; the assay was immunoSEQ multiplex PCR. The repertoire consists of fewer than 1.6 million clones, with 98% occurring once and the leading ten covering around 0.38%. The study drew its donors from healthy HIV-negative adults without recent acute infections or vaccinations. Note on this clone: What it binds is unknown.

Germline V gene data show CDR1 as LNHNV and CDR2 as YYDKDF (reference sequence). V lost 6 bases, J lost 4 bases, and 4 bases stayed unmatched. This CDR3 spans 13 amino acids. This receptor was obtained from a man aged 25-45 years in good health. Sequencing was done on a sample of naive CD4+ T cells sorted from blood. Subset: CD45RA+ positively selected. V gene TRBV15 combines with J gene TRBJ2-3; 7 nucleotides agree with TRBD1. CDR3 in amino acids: CATRPTGADTQYF. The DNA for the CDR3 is TGTGCCACCAGGCCTACAGGGGCAGATACGCAGTATTTT.